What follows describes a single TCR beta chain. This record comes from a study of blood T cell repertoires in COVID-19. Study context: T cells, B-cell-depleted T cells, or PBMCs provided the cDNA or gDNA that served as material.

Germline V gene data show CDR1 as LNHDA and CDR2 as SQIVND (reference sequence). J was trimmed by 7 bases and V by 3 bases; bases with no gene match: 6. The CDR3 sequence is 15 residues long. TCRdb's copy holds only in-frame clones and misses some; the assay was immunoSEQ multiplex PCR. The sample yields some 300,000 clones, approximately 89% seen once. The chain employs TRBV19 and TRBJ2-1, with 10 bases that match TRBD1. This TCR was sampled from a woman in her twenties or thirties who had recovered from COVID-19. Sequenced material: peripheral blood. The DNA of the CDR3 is TGTGCCAGTAGTATGGATAGGACAGGGGGTAATGAGCAGTTCTTC. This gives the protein CASSMDRTGGNEQFF.